This T cell receptor beta chain was captured by sequencing in a study of response to subunit inactivated influenza vaccine. TCRdb reprocessed the RT-PCR reads via MiXCR and lists one record per CDR3 protein. The sample comprises approximately 530,000 distinct CDR3 sequences, 7.2% of which are singletons, and less than 15% rests with the top ten. Many counts were recorded for this clonotype. The antigen remains undetermined. Between the trimmed V and J ends, which lost 4 bases and 6 bases, there was a span of 4 bases. From germline, CDR1 is MGHDK and CDR2 SYGVNS. CDR3 length: 12 amino acids. Study results and caveats: Authors suggested seasonal influenza vaccinations each recruit few new T cells.

The rearrangement uses TRBV25-1 and TRBJ1-6; D remains ambiguous. This specimen was PBMCs from blood, taken about 23 months after vaccination. This clonotype was obtained from a man between 50 and 75 years old who received an inactivated influenza vaccine. The DNA for the CDR3 is TGTGCCAGCAGTGGGACTAATTCACCCCTCCACTTT. Amino acid sequence: CASSGTNSPLHF.